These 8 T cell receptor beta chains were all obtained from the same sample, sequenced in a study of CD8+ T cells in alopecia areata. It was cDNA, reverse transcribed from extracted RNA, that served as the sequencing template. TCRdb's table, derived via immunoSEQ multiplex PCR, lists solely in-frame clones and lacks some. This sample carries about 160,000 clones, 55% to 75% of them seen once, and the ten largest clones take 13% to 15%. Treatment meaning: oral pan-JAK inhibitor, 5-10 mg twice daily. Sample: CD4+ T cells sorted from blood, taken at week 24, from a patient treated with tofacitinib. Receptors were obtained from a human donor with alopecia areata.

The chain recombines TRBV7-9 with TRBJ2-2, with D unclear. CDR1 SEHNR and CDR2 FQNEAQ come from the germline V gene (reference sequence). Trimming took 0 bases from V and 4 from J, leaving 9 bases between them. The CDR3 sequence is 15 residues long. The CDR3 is CASSLASGATGELFF. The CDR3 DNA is TGTGCCAGCAGCTTAGCTTCAGGCGCCACCGGGGAGCTGTTTTTT. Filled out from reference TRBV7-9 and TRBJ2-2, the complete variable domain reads DTGVSQNPRHKITKRGQNVTFRCDPISEHNRLYWYRQTLGQGPEFLTYFQNEAQLEKSRLLSDRFSAERPKGSFSTLEIQRTEQGDSAMYLCASSLASGATGELFFGEGSRLTVL.

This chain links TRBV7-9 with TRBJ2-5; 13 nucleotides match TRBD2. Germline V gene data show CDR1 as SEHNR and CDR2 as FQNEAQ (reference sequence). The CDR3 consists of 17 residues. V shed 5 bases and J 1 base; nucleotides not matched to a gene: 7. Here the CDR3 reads CASSAQTSGGTQETQYF. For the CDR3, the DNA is TGTGCCAGCAGCGCCCAGACTAGCGGGGGGACCCAAGAGACCCAGTACTTC.

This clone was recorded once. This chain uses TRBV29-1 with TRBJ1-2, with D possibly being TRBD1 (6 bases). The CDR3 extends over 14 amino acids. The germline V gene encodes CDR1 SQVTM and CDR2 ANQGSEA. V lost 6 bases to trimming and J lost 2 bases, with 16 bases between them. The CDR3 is CSVARDTGNYGYTF. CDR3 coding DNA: TGCAGCGTCGCCCGGGACACCGGAAACTATGGCTACACCTTC. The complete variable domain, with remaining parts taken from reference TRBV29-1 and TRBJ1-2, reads SAVISQKPSRDICQRGTSLTIQCQVDSQVTMMFWYRQQPGQSLTLIATANQGSEATYESGFVIDKFPISRPNLTFSTLTVSNMSPEDSSIYLCSVARDTGNYGYTFGSGTRLTVV.

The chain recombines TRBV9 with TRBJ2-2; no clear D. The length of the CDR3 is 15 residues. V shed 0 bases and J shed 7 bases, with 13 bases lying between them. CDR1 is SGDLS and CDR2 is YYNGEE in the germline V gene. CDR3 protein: CASSVASRLVGELFF. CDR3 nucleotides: TGTGCCAGCAGCGTAGCATCGCGTTTAGTCGGGGAGCTGTTTTTT.

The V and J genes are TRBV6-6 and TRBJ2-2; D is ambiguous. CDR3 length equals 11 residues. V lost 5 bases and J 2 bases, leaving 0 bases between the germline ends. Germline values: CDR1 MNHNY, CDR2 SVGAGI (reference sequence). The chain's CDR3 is CASSNTGELFF. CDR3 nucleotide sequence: TGTGCCAGCAGTAACACCGGGGAGCTGTTTTTT.

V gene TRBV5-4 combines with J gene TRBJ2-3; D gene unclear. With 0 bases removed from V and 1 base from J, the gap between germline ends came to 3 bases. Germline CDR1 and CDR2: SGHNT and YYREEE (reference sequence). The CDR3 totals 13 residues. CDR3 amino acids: CASSLAGTDTQYF. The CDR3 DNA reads TGTGCCAGCAGCTTGGCGGGCACAGATACGCAGTATTTT.

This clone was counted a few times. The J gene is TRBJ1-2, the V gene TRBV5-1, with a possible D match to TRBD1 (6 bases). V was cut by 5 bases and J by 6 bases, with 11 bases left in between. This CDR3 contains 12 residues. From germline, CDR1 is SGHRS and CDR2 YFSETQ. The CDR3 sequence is CASRDRSDGYTF. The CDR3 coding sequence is TGCGCCAGCAGGGACAGATCGGATGGCTACACCTTC.

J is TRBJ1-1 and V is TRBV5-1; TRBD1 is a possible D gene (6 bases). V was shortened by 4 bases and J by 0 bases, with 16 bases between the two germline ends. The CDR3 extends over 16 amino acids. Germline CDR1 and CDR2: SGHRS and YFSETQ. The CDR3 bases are TGCGCCAGCAGCGGGGACATCCGACCCTTGAACACTGAAGCTTTCTTT. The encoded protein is CASSGDIRPLNTEAFF.